These T cell receptor beta chains were read from a single sample in a study of T cell responses to AZD1222 COVID-19 vaccine. Generated by immunoSEQ multiplex PCR, the TCRdb table keeps only in-frame clones and is missing some. The sample yields some 150,000 clones, about nine tenths seen once. The source was peripheral blood, collected on day 0 of AZD1222 vaccination. Receptor source: an adult in good health. Both conserved end residues are part of each CDR3. D genes are given only for firm matches. Clone size is stated in some rows and not others, as once, few, many or a class when expanded.

abundance	v_gene	d_gene	j_gene	CDR3aa	CDR3nt
NA	TRBV4-1	NA	TRBJ1-4	CASSHTGTKVYVDGQLFF	TGCGCCAGCAGCCATACAGGGACGAAGGTGTATGTCGACGGTCAACTGTTTTTT
NA	TRBV6-2/TRBV6-3	TRBD1	TRBJ1-1	CASSCEYRGPMNTEAFF	TGTGCCAGCAGTTGCGAATACAGGGGGCCCATGAACACTGAAGCTTTCTTT
NA	TRBV6-5	NA	TRBJ1-1	CASSQQQGHTEAFF	TGTGCCAGCAGTCAACAACAGGGACACACTGAAGCTTTCTTT
NA	TRBV6-2/TRBV6-3	NA	TRBJ2-1	CASSYSDSYNEQFF	TGTGCCAGCAGTTACTCGGACTCCTACAATGAGCAGTTCTTC
NA	TRBV27	NA	TRBJ1-1	CASSLGSMNTEAFF	TGTGCCAGCAGTTTGGGCTCTATGAACACTGAAGCTTTCTTT
NA	TRBV5-1	TRBD1	TRBJ1-5	CASSPTGTQPQHF	TGCGCCAGCAGCCCGACAGGGACTCAGCCCCAGCATTTT
NA	TRBV7-3	NA	TRBJ2-2	CASSLTGATGELFF	TGTGCCAGCAGCTTAACCGGGGCCACCGGGGAGCTGTTTTTT
NA	TRBV5-1	NA	TRBJ2-2	CASRGSTNTGELFF	TGCGCCAGCAGGGGGAGTACCAACACCGGGGAGCTGTTTTTT
NA	TRBV5-4	NA	TRBJ2-3	CASSSRTSTDTQYF	TGTGCCAGCAGCTCCCGTACTAGCACAGATACGCAGTATTTT
once	TRBV9	TRBD1	TRBJ1-1	CASSTGGLGTEAFF	TGTGCCAGCAGTACAGGGGGTTTAGGGACTGAAGCTTTCTTT
NA	TRBV19	NA	TRBJ1-5	CASSMVGSNQPQHF	TGTGCCAGTAGTATGGTCGGTAGCAATCAGCCCCAGCATTTT
NA	TRBV11-3	TRBD2	TRBJ2-1	CASSLVPAGGPSEQFF	TGTGCCAGCAGCTTAGTTCCAGCGGGAGGGCCGAGTGAGCAGTTCTTC
NA	TRBV6-2/TRBV6-3	NA	TRBJ1-1	CASSYETGTLNTEAFF	TGTGCCAGCAGTTACGAGACTGGGACCTTGAACACTGAAGCTTTCTTT
NA	TRBV10-3	TRBD1	TRBJ2-7	CAIRGQGQGVLPSNYEQYF	TGTGCCATCAGGGGACAGGGACAGGGGGTTTTACCTAGTAACTACGAGCAGTACTTC
NA	TRBV18	NA	TRBJ1-1	CASSPNGNTEAFF	TGTGCCAGCTCACCAAATGGGAACACTGAAGCTTTCTTT
NA	TRBV20-1	NA	TRBJ2-7	CSAIAAYEQYF	TGCAGTGCTATCGCAGCCTACGAGCAGTACTTC
NA	TRBV7-8	NA	TRBJ1-6	CASSSLTQNSPLHF	TGTGCCAGCAGCTCCCTGACACAAAATTCACCCCTCCACTTT
NA	TRBV6-2/TRBV6-3	NA	TRBJ1-1	CASSYPDGLNTEAFF	TGTGCCAGCAGTTACCCGGACGGCTTGAACACTGAAGCTTTCTTT
once	TRBV28	NA	TRBJ1-1	CASSLGQGMNTEAFF	TGTGCCAGCAGTTTGGGGCAGGGAATGAACACTGAAGCTTTCTTT
NA	TRBV18	NA	TRBJ2-7	CASSPQGGGEYEQYF	TGTGCCAGCTCACCGCAGGGAGGAGGGGAGTACGAGCAGTACTTC
NA	TRBV9	NA	TRBJ1-4	CASSVRPTDNEKLFF	TGTGCCAGCAGCGTAAGACCTACCGATAATGAAAAACTGTTTTTT
NA	TRBV7-9	NA	TRBJ2-1	CASSFPMGGESYNEQFF	TGTGCCAGCAGCTTTCCTATGGGCGGCGAATCCTACAATGAGCAGTTCTTC
NA	TRBV7-9	TRBD1	TRBJ2-7	CASSLGGTGLFYEQYF	TGTGCCAGCAGCTTAGGAGGGACAGGATTATTCTACGAGCAGTACTTC
NA	TRBV9	NA	TRBJ1-2	CASRKTWGGSYGYTF	TGTGCCAGCAGAAAAACCTGGGGAGGCAGCTATGGCTACACCTTC
NA	TRBV10-3	NA	TRBJ1-4	CAAAPNGEKLFF	TGTGCCGCGGCCCCTAATGGGGAAAAACTGTTTTTT
NA	TRBV7-3	NA	TRBJ1-1	CASSLTGGPNTEAFF	TGTGCCAGCAGCTTAACCGGGGGCCCGAACACTGAAGCTTTCTTT
NA	TRBV12-3/TRBV12-4	NA	TRBJ1-6	CASGPLYNSPLHF	TGTGCCAGCGGGCCTCTATATAATTCACCCCTCCACTTT
NA	TRBV7-6	TRBD2	TRBJ2-5	CASSLVASGRAETQYF	TGTGCCAGCAGCTTAGTGGCTAGCGGGAGGGCCGAGACCCAGTACTTC
once	TRBV12-3/TRBV12-4	TRBD1	TRBJ2-7	CASSNRGPYEQYF	TGTGCCAGCAGTAACAGGGGTCCCTACGAGCAGTACTTC
NA	TRBV4-1	NA	TRBJ2-1	CASSRKAPGSSYNEQFF	TGCGCCAGCAGCCGGAAGGCCCCGGGGAGCTCCTACAATGAGCAGTTCTTC
NA	TRBV6-5	NA	TRBJ1-3	CASTPGLSGNTIYF	TGTGCCAGCACACCAGGACTTTCTGGAAACACCATATATTTT
once	TRBV9	TRBD1	TRBJ2-1	CASSGSGTGSNEQFF	TGTGCCAGCAGCGGCTCCGGGACAGGGTCCAATGAGCAGTTCTTC
once	TRBV3-1/TRBV3-2	NA	TRBJ2-1	CASSQDYGLEQFF	TGTGCCAGCAGCCAAGATTACGGACTTGAGCAGTTCTTC
NA	TRBV10-3	NA	TRBJ1-3	CAISENGLGGNTIYF	TGTGCCATCAGTGAAAACGGTCTGGGGGGAAACACCATATATTTT
NA	TRBV7-9	NA	TRBJ1-2	CASSRGGTGGYTF	TGTGCCAGCAGTCGAGGGGGTACGGGTGGCTACACCTTC
NA	TRBV19	NA	TRBJ1-2	CASSMGGDYGYTF	TGTGCCAGTAGTATGGGAGGGGACTATGGCTACACCTTC
NA	TRBV7-7	TRBD2	TRBJ2-2	CASSSGLAETNTGELFF	TGTGCCAGCAGCTCAGGACTAGCGGAGACGAACACCGGGGAGCTGTTTTTT
NA	TRBV24-1	NA	TRBJ1-2	CATSGTEAPSYSYGYTF	TGTGCCACCAGCGGCACGGAGGCGCCATCTTACTCCTATGGCTACACCTTC
NA	TRBV7-3	NA	TRBJ2-5	CASSRGSGETQYF	TGTGCCAGCTCGAGGGGCTCGGGAGAGACCCAGTACTTC
NA	TRBV5-4	NA	TRBJ1-2	CASSLATANYGYTF	TGTGCCAGCAGCTTGGCGACAGCTAACTATGGCTACACCTTC
NA	TRBV5-8	NA	TRBJ1-5	CASSLFLGNQPQHF	TGTGCCAGCAGCCTGTTTCTGGGGAATCAGCCCCAGCATTTT
NA	TRBV3-1/TRBV3-2	NA	TRBJ1-4	CASSQGTLAATNEKLFF	TGTGCCAGCAGCCAAGGGACACTGGCGGCAACTAATGAAAAACTGTTTTTT
few	TRBV7-8	NA	TRBJ1-1	CASSLAVTAMNTEAFF	TGTGCCAGCAGCTTAGCTGTGACAGCCATGAACACTGAAGCTTTCTTT
NA	TRBV29-1	NA	TRBJ2-7	CSVLLGKSSYEQYF	TGCAGCGTCCTATTGGGCAAAAGCTCCTACGAGCAGTACTTC
NA	TRBV19	TRBD1	TRBJ1-5	CASSTPGQGGDQPQHF	TGTGCCAGTAGTACACCGGGACAGGGAGGGGATCAGCCCCAGCATTTT
NA	TRBV5-1	NA	TRBJ1-2	CASSLVAGGNGYTF	TGCGCCAGCAGCTTGGTTGCTGGGGGCAATGGCTACACCTTC
NA	TRBV2	NA	TRBJ2-4	CASSLAVAKNIQYF	TGTGCCAGCAGTTTGGCGGTAGCCAAAAACATTCAGTACTTC
NA	TRBV7-2	NA	TRBJ1-4	CASSLGGAGEKLFF	TGTGCCAGCAGCTTAGGGGGCGCGGGTGAAAAACTGTTTTTT
NA	TRBV12-3/TRBV12-4	NA	TRBJ2-1	CASTETERGEQFF	TGTGCCAGCACCGAGACAGAGAGGGGTGAGCAGTTCTTC
NA	TRBV11-2	TRBD2	TRBJ2-7	CASSLDVVAGAYEQYF	TGTGCCAGCAGCTTAGATGTGGTAGCGGGAGCCTACGAGCAGTACTTC
NA	TRBV28	NA	TRBJ2-7	CASRLASREQYF	TGTGCCAGCAGGCTAGCGTCAAGAGAGCAGTACTTC
NA	TRBV5-8	TRBD2	TRBJ2-3	CASSQLAGGQSADTQYF	TGTGCCAGCAGCCAGTTAGCGGGAGGCCAAAGTGCAGATACGCAGTATTTT
NA	TRBV5-4	NA	TRBJ2-3	CASSLGATGTTQYF	TGTGCCAGCAGCTTGGGGGCGACCGGGACTACGCAGTATTTT
NA	TRBV28	NA	TRBJ2-1	CASKSSKFHSYNEQFF	TGTGCCAGCAAAAGTAGCAAGTTCCACTCCTACAATGAGCAGTTCTTC
NA	TRBV3-1/TRBV3-2	TRBD1	TRBJ1-1	CASSQDKARGHTEAFF	TGTGCCAGCAGCCAAGATAAGGCCAGGGGGCATACTGAAGCTTTCTTT
once	TRBV4-3	NA	TRBJ1-2	CASSQNLEQLLSYGYTF	TGCGCCAGCAGCCAAAACTTGGAACAGCTCCTATCCTACGGCTACACCTTC
once	TRBV7-2	NA	TRBJ1-3	CASSLVQGNTIYF	TGTGCCAGCAGCTTAGTACAGGGAAACACCATATATTTT
NA	TRBV4-3	NA	TRBJ1-3	CASSQDPRGTGNTIYF	TGCGCCAGCAGCCAAGATCCCCGGGGAACTGGAAACACCATATATTTT
NA	TRBV7-6	NA	TRBJ2-7	CASSLQGGGTYEQYF	TGTGCCAGCAGCTTACAGGGTGGGGGGACCTACGAGCAGTACTTC
once	TRBV27	TRBD1	TRBJ2-1	CASSLGDRGQDEQFF	TGTGCCAGCAGTTTGGGGGACAGGGGGCAGGATGAGCAGTTCTTC